This is a list of T cell receptor beta chains from one sample in a study of cytomegalovirus exposure and HLA in healthy donors. Repertoires were generated with immunoSEQ multiplex PCR, while TCRdb's copy carries only in-frame clones and drops some. This sample lists roughly 58,000 clones; its ten largest clones have about 10%. The sample comprised PBMCs. The receptors were gathered from a woman in her 50s in good health and CMV-seropositive. Both conserved end residues are part of each CDR3. D genes are given only for firm matches. Clone size, where shown, is once, few, many, or a class for clones that have expanded.

V gene	J gene	D gene	clone size	CDR3 length	CDR3 DNA	CDR3 protein
TRBV10-3	TRBJ1-1	.	.	14	TGTGCCATCAGTGAGTCACAGGGGAACACTGAAGCTTTCTTT	CAISESQGNTEAFF
TRBV11-2	TRBJ2-2	TRBD2	.	18	TGTGCCAGCAGCACCCGGACTAGCGGGAGGGAGAACACCGGGGAGCTGTTTTTT	CASSTRTSGRENTGELFF
TRBV27	TRBJ1-4	.	.	13	TGTGCCAGCAGCCCAAGGACAGTGGAAAAACTGTTTTTT	CASSPRTVEKLFF
TRBV7-2	TRBJ2-5	TRBD2	.	18	TGTGCCAGCAGCCCTAGGAGGTTGGGTGCGGGGGGGCACGAGACCCAGTACTTC	CASSPRRLGAGGHETQYF
TRBV7-3	TRBJ1-2	TRBD1	.	13	TGTGCCAGCAGCCCGGGACAGAACTATGGCTACACCTTC	CASSPGQNYGYTF
TRBV19	TRBJ2-1	.	.	16	TGTGCCAGTAGTAGTCGGTCAGGGTGGTCAGGCAATGAGCAGTTCTTC	CASSSRSGWSGNEQFF
TRBV7-2	TRBJ2-2	.	.	15	TGTGCCAGCAGCTTAGCCTCAGTCGCCGACGGGGAGCTGTTTTTT	CASSLASVADGELFF
TRBV7-9	TRBJ1-2	TRBD1	medium-sized	13	TGTGCCAGCAGCCCGACAGGGGGCGATGGCTACACCTTC	CASSPTGGDGYTF
TRBV30	TRBJ2-1	.	.	12	TGTGCCTGGAGTGGACAGTACAATGAGCAGTTCTTC	CAWSGQYNEQFF
TRBV5-1	TRBJ2-5	.	.	15	TGCGCCAGCAGCTTGGGACTAGTCTCCCAAGAGACCCAGTACTTC	CASSLGLVSQETQYF
TRBV6-1	TRBJ1-1	.	.	14	TGTGCCAGCAGTGAAGTATTGGGCAACACTGAAGCTTTCTTT	CASSEVLGNTEAFF
TRBV10-1	TRBJ2-2	.	.	14	TGCGCCAGCAGCGTATTAGCGAACACCGGGGAGCTGTTTTTT	CASSVLANTGELFF
TRBV7-9	TRBJ2-6	.	.	17	TGTGCCAGCAGCTCTCTGGAGGCGGGCTCTGGGGCCAACGTCCTGACTTTC	CASSSLEAGSGANVLTF
TRBV4-3	TRBJ2-3	TRBD1	.	15	TGCGCCAGCAGCCCCCGGACAGGAAGCACAGATACGCAGTATTTT	CASSPRTGSTDTQYF
TRBV5-1	TRBJ2-5	TRBD2	.	14	TGCGCCAGCAGCCCGAGCGGGGCCAAAGAGACCCAGTACTTC	CASSPSGAKETQYF
TRBV4-2	TRBJ1-1	TRBD1	.	16	TGTGCCAGCAGCCAAGATCGGGCAGGGGGGAACACTGAAGCTTTCTTT	CASSQDRAGGNTEAFF
TRBV6-1	TRBJ1-2	.	.	12	TGTGCCAGCAGTGAACGGAACTATGGCTACACCTTC	CASSERNYGYTF
TRBV27	TRBJ2-2	TRBD2	.	15	TGTGCCAGCACCACAGGAGAGCGGGAGGCCGGGGAGCTGTTTTTT	CASTTGEREAGELFF
TRBV5-1	TRBJ2-3	TRBD1	.	14	TGCGCCAGCAGTGGGACAGGGGGCACAAATACGCAGTATTTT	CASSGTGGTNTQYF
TRBV19	TRBJ1-5	.	.	15	TGTGCCAGTACCGCTCCGAGACAGGGCAATCAGCCCCAGCATTTT	CASTAPRQGNQPQHF
TRBV30	TRBJ2-7	.	.	15	TGTGCCTGGACGGAGTTGACGGAAGTTTTCTACGAGCAGTACTTC	CAWTELTEVFYEQYF
TRBV19	TRBJ2-3	TRBD2	.	17	TGTGCCAGTAGTAGACAGATGCTAGCGGGAGGGCCAGATACGCAGTATTTT	CASSRQMLAGGPDTQYF
TRBV7-2	TRBJ1-1	TRBD1	.	13	TGTGCCAGCAGCCCGGGACAGTCTATTGAAGCTTTCTTT	CASSPGQSIEAFF
TRBV7-9	TRBJ2-1	.	medium-sized	14	TGTGCCAGCACCAGAGGAGGGCAGAATAATGAGCAGTTCTTC	CASTRGGQNNEQFF
TRBV2	TRBJ2-7	.	.	12	TGTGCCAGCAGACAGGGATCCTACGAGCAGTACTTC	CASRQGSYEQYF
TRBV19	TRBJ2-6	.	.	15	TGTGCCAGTAGTAACCGACTCTCTGGGGCCAACGTCCTGACTTTC	CASSNRLSGANVLTF
TRBV5-1	TRBJ1-2	.	.	16	TGCGCCAGCAGCGAGGGGACACTTGCTCGAACATATGGCTACACCTTC	CASSEGTLARTYGYTF
TRBV14	TRBJ2-7	TRBD1	.	14	TGTGCCAGCAGCCAAGGGGGGACAGGGTTCAAGCAGTACTTC	CASSQGGTGFKQYF
TRBV5-1	TRBJ2-2	TRBD2	.	16	TGCGCCAGCAGCATGACTAGCGGGATAAACACCGGGGAGCTGTTTTTT	CASSMTSGINTGELFF
TRBV11-3	TRBJ1-1	.	.	13	TGTGCCAGCAGCCGGGGAGGGAACACTGAAGCTTTCTTT	CASSRGGNTEAFF
TRBV19	TRBJ1-6	.	.	14	TGTGCCAGTAAACAGGGCCCCTATAATTCACCCCTCCACTTT	CASKQGPYNSPLHF
TRBV27	TRBJ2-7	.	.	11	TGTGCCAGCAGTTTCAGGTTCGAGCAGTACTTC	CASSFRFEQYF
TRBV5-1	TRBJ2-2	TRBD2	.	17	TGCGCCAGCAGCTCGGCTAGCGGGAGGGCCGGAGGCGGGGAGCTGTTTTTT	CASSSASGRAGGGELFF
TRBV7-9	TRBJ2-1	.	.	15	TGTGCCAGCAGCTTAACGTTAGCTCGATACAATGAGCAGTTCTTC	CASSLTLARYNEQFF
TRBV30	TRBJ2-3	TRBD1	.	12	TGTGCTGCGGGGACAGGGGTAGATACGCAGTATTTT	CAAGTGVDTQYF
TRBV6-5	TRBJ1-6	TRBD1	.	15	TGTGCCAGCAGTTACTACAGGGGTGATGTCTCACCCCTCCACTTT	CASSYYRGDVSPLHF
TRBV6-5	TRBJ1-2	TRBD1	.	14	TGTGCCAGCAGTTACGACAGGGGGTATCGTGGCTACACCTTC	CASSYDRGYRGYTF
TRBV18	TRBJ2-6	.	.	19	TGTGCCAGCTCACGGCAGGGGGGATATTACAGCTCTGGGGCCAACGTCCTGACTTTC	CASSRQGGYYSSGANVLTF
TRBV5-1	TRBJ1-1	.	.	15	TGCGCCAGCAGCTTGGTCGGGGGGATGAGGACTGAAGCTTTCTTT	CASSLVGGMRTEAFF
TRBV6-6	TRBJ1-5	.	.	15	TGTGCCAGCAGTTACGGTCAGGGCCCCAATCAGCCCCAGCATTTT	CASSYGQGPNQPQHF
TRBV10-1	TRBJ2-1	TRBD1	.	16	TGCGCCAGCAGTGACTGGGACAGGGGGTCCTACAATGAGCAGTTCTTC	CASSDWDRGSYNEQFF
TRBV7-9	TRBJ2-3	TRBD2	medium-sized	16	TGTGCCAGCAGCCAGGGAGTAGCGGGAGGTCGAGATACGCAGTATTTT	CASSQGVAGGRDTQYF
TRBV5-1	TRBJ2-3	.	.	16	TGCGCCAGCAGCAGACGGACGGTAGCGGGCACAGATACGCAGTATTTT	CASSRRTVAGTDTQYF
TRBV6-5	TRBJ2-1	TRBD2	.	16	TGTGCCAGCAGTTACTCTAGCGGGGGGGCCTACAATGAGCAGTTCTTC	CASSYSSGGAYNEQFF
TRBV28	TRBJ1-5	TRBD1	.	16	TGTGCCAGCAGGCAAGGGGGACAGGGGGTATCTCAGCCCCAGCATTTT	CASRQGGQGVSQPQHF
TRBV10-3	TRBJ2-7	.	.	15	TGTGCCATCAGTGAGTTTGCGGGGAAAAACTACGAGCAGTACTTC	CAISEFAGKNYEQYF
TRBV6-5	TRBJ2-1	.	.	15	TGTGCCAGCAGTTACTCCAGGAGGTCCTACAATGAGCAGTTCTTC	CASSYSRRSYNEQFF
TRBV5-6	TRBJ2-7	.	.	13	TGTGCCAGCAGCTTGCTCAGAATTTACGAGCAGTACTTC	CASSLLRIYEQYF
TRBV28	TRBJ1-5	TRBD1	.	17	TGTGCCAGCAGTTCGACCAGACAGGGGGTCGGCAATCAGCCCCAGCATTTT	CASSSTRQGVGNQPQHF
TRBV18	TRBJ2-7	TRBD2	.	15	TGTGCCAGCTCACCTCTTTCGGGAGGGCCGGCCGAGCAGTACTTC	CASSPLSGGPAEQYF
TRBV7-2	TRBJ1-5	TRBD1	.	15	TGTGCCAGCAGCTTCGACAGGGTGGCGGGTCAGCCCCAGCATTTT	CASSFDRVAGQPQHF
TRBV11-2	TRBJ2-3	.	.	16	TGTGCCAGCAGCTTTGGGGGAGGAGGTAACACAGATACGCAGTATTTT	CASSFGGGGNTDTQYF
TRBV18	TRBJ2-1	.	.	17	TGTGCCAGCTCACTCCGTCTCGGGACTCGCCTTTGGAATGAGCAGTTCTTC	CASSLRLGTRLWNEQFF
TRBV6-5	TRBJ1-6	TRBD1	.	16	TGTGCCAGCAGTTACTCTTCGGGACAGGGCGGTTCACCCCTCCACTTT	CASSYSSGQGGSPLHF
TRBV2	TRBJ2-7	.	.	13	TGTGCCAGCAGTGAAGAGGCTTGGGGCAGCCCGTACTTC	CASSEEAWGSPYF
TRBV19	TRBJ1-5	.	.	14	TGTGCCAGTAGTCACCTAGGAGGGTACCAGCCCCAGCATTTT	CASSHLGGYQPQHF
TRBV6-5	TRBJ1-2	.	medium-sized	16	TGTGCCAGCAGTTACTCCTTCGGGACACCAAGCCATGGCTACACCTTC	CASSYSFGTPSHGYTF
TRBV20-1	TRBJ2-1	.	.	11	TGCAGTGCTACCCTAGTTGCTGAGCAGTTCTTC	CSATLVAEQFF
TRBV7-9	TRBJ2-7	.	.	14	TGTGCCAGCAGCTTAGAACAGGAGTCCTACGAGCAGTACTTC	CASSLEQESYEQYF